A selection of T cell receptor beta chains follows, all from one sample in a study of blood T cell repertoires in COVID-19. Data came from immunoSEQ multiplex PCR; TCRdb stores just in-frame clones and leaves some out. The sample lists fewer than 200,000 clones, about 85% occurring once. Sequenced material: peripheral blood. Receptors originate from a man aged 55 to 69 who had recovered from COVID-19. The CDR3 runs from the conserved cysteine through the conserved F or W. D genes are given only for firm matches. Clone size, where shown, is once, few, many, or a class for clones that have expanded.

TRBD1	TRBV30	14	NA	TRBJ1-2	CAWSVRQGDYGYTF	TGTGCCTGGAGTGTACGACAGGGAGACTATGGCTACACCTTC
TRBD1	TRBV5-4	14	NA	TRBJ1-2	CASSYWTGEYGYTF	TGTGCCAGCAGCTATTGGACAGGAGAATATGGCTACACCTTC
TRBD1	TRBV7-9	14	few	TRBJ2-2	CASSIDRVHGELFF	TGTGCCAGCAGCATCGACAGGGTTCACGGGGAGCTGTTTTTT
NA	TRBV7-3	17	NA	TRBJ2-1	CASSSLPEGANYNEQFF	TGTGCCAGCAGCTCCCTGCCGGAGGGGGCGAACTACAATGAGCAGTTCTTC
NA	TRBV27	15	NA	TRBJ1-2	CASSFSMRSDYGYTF	TGTGCCAGCAGTTTTTCCATGCGTTCCGACTATGGCTACACCTTC
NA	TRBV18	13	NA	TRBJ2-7	CASSPYGENEQYF	TGTGCCAGCTCACCTTACGGGGAGAACGAGCAGTACTTC
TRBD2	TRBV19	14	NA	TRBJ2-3	CASSKGLVADTQYF	TGTGCCAGTAGTAAGGGACTAGTGGCAGATACGCAGTATTTT
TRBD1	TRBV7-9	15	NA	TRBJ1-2	CASSLAGTGDNGYTF	TGTGCCAGCAGCTTAGCCGGGACAGGGGACAATGGCTACACCTTC
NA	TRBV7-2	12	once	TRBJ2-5	CASSSNPETQYF	TGTGCCAGCAGCTCTAACCCAGAGACCCAGTACTTC
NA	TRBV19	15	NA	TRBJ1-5	CASSIVSVSNQPQHF	TGTGCCAGTAGTATAGTCAGCGTTAGCAATCAGCCCCAGCATTTT
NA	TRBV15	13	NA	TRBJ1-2	CATSRGQEDGYTF	TGTGCCACCAGCAGAGGACAGGAAGATGGCTACACCTTC
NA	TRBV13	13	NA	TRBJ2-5	CASSFQFQETQYF	TGTGCCAGCAGCTTCCAGTTCCAAGAGACCCAGTACTTC
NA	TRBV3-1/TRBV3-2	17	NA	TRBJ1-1	CASSHPISGAINTEAFF	TGTGCCAGCAGCCACCCGATTTCAGGGGCTATAAACACTGAAGCTTTCTTT
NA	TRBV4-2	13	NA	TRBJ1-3	CATGHDSGNTIYF	TGTGCCACCGGACACGACTCTGGAAACACCATATATTTT
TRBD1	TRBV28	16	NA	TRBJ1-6	CASSPSVTGVNSPLHF	TGTGCCAGCAGTCCGTCCGTGACAGGGGTTAATTCACCCCTCCACTTT
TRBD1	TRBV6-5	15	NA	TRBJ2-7	CASSYSGTVTYEQYF	TGTGCCAGCAGTTACTCCGGGACAGTTACCTACGAGCAGTACTTC
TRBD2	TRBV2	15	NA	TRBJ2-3	CASSGRGGAQSRQYF	TGTGCCAGCAGTGGGCGCGGGGGGGCCCAAAGTAGGCAGTATTTT
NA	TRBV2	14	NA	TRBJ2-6	CASARLSGANVLTF	TGTGCCAGCGCCAGACTCTCTGGGGCCAACGTCCTGACTTTC
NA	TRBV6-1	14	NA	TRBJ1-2	CASSEINGGYGYTF	TGTGCCAGCAGTGAAATTAATGGGGGGTATGGCTACACCTTC
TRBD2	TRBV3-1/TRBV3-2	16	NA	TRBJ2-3	CASSQDQGTRADTQYF	TGTGCCAGCAGCCAAGATCAGGGGACTAGAGCAGATACGCAGTATTTT
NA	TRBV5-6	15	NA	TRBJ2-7	CASSLRRLSHYEQYF	TGTGCCAGCAGCTTGCGAAGACTATCGCACTACGAGCAGTACTTC
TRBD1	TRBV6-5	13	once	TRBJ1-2	CASSLEDRRGYTF	TGTGCCAGCAGCCTAGAGGACAGGAGGGGCTACACCTTC
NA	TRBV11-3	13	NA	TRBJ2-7	CASSRTGSYEQYF	TGTGCCAGCAGCCGTACAGGGAGCTACGAGCAGTACTTC
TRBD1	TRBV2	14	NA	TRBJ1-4	CASSLQGGNEKLFF	TGTGCCAGCAGTTTACAGGGGGGTAATGAAAAACTGTTTTTT
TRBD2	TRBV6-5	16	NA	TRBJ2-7	CASSLTSGGTGYEQYF	TGTGCCAGCAGTTTGACTAGCGGGGGGACGGGCTACGAGCAGTACTTC
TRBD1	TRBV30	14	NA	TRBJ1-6	CAWSGGTGAAPLHF	TGTGCCTGGAGTGGGGGGACAGGGGCTGCACCCCTCCACTTT
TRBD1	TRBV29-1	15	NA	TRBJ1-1	CSVEGRGAENTEAFF	TGCAGCGTTGAAGGCAGGGGGGCTGAGAACACTGAAGCTTTCTTT
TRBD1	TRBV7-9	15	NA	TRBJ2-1	CASSSTGVGAPEQFF	TGTGCCAGCAGCTCTACAGGGGTAGGTGCCCCAGAGCAGTTCTTC
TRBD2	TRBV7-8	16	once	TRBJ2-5	CASSLDGLADGETQYF	TGTGCCAGCAGCTTAGATGGACTAGCGGACGGGGAGACCCAGTACTTC
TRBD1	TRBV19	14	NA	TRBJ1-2	CATLQGASNYGYTF	TGTGCCACCTTACAGGGGGCGTCTAACTATGGCTACACCTTC
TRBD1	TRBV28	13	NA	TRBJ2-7	CASRGTGVSEQYF	TGTGCCAGCAGAGGGACAGGGGTCTCCGAGCAGTACTTC
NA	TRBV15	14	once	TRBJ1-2	CATSGGVLFRGYTF	TGTGCCACCAGCGGCGGGGTACTCTTCAGGGGCTACACCTTC
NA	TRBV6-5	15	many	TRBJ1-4	CASTLQYAMGEKLFF	TGTGCCAGCACCTTACAGTACGCCATGGGTGAAAAACTGTTTTTT
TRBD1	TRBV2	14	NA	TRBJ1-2	CASRGDRGPYGYTF	TGTGCCAGCAGGGGAGACAGGGGGCCCTATGGCTACACCTTC
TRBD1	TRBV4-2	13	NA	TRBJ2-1	CASSARQGSEQFF	TGTGCCAGCAGCGCTCGACAGGGGAGTGAGCAGTTCTTC
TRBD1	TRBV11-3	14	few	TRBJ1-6	CASSQGAGGSPLHF	TGTGCCAGCAGCCAAGGAGCAGGGGGGTCACCCCTCCACTTT
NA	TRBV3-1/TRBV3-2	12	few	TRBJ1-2	CASSQVERGYTF	TGTGCCAGCAGCCAAGTAGAGCGCGGCTACACCTTC
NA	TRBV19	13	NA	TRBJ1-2	CASSNREPYGYTF	TGTGCCAGTAGTAATCGAGAACCCTATGGCTACACCTTC
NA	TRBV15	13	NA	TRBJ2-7	CATSRDPAYEQYF	TGTGCCACCAGCAGAGATCCTGCCTACGAGCAGTACTTC
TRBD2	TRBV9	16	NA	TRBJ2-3	CASSNRLAGGPDTQYF	TGTGCCAGCAGCAACCGACTAGCGGGGGGGCCAGATACGCAGTATTTT